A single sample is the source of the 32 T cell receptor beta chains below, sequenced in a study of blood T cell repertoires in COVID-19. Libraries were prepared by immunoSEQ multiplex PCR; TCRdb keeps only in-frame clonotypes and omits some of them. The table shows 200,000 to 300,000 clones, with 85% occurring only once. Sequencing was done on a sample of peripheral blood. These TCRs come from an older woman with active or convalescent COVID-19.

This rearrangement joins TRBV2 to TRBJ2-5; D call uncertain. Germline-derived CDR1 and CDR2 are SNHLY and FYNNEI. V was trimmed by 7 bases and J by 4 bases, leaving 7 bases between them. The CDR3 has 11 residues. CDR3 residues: CASTVGETQYF. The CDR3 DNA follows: TGTGCCAGCACCGTCGGAGAGACCCAGTACTTC.

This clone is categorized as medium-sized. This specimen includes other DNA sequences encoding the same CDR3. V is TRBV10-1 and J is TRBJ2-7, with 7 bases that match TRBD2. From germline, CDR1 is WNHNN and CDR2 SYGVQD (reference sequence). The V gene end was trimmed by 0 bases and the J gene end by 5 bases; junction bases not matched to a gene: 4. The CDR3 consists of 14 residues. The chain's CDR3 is CASSESGSGDEQYF. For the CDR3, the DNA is TGCGCCAGCAGTGAGTCGGGCAGCGGGGACGAGCAGTACTTC.

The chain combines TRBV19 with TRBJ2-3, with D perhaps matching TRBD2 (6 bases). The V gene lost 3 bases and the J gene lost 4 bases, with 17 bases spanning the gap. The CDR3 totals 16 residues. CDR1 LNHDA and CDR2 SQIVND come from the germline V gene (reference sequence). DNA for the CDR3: TGTGCCAGTAGTATTTCGCGGGGCTTCACGTCAGATACGCAGTATTTT. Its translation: CASSISRGFTSDTQYF. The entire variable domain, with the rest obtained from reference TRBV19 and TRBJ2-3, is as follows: DGGITQSPKYLFRKEGQNVTLSCEQNLNHDAMYWYRQDPGQGLRLIYYSQIVNDFQKGDIAEGYSVSREKKESFPLTVTSAQKNPTAFYLCASSISRGFTSDTQYFGPGTRLTVL.

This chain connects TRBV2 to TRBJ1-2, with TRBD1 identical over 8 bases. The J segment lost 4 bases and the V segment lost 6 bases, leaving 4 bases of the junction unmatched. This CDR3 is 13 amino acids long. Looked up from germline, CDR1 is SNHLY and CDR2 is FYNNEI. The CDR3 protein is CASRAGTGYGYTF. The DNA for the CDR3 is TGTGCCAGCAGAGCCGGGACAGGCTATGGCTACACCTTC.

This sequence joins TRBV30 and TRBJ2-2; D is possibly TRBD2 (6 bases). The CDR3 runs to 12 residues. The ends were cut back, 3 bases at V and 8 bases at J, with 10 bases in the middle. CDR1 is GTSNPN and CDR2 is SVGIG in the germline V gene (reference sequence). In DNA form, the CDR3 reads TGTGCCTGGAGCGGCGGGGTTGGGGAGCTGTTTTTT. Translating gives CAWSGGVGELFF.

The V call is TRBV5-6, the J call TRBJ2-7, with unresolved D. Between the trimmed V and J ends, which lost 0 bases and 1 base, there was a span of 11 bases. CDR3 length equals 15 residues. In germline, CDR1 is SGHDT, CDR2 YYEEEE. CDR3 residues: CASSLVWAQSYEQYV. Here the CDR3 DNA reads TGTGCCAGCAGCTTGGTTTGGGCGCAATCCTACGAGCAGTACGTC.

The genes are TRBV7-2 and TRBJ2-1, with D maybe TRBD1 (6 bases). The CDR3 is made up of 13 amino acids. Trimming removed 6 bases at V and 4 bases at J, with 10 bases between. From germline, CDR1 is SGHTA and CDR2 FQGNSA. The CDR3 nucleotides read TGTGCCAGCAGGGGTCAGGGGTACAATGAGCAGTTCTTC. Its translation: CASRGQGYNEQFF. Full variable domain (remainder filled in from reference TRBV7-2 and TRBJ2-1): GAGVSQSPSNKVTEKGKDVELRCDPISGHTALYWYRQSLGQGLEFLIYFQGNSAPDKSGLPSDRFSAERTGGSVSTLTIQRTQQEDSAVYLCASRGQGYNEQFFGPGTRLTVL.

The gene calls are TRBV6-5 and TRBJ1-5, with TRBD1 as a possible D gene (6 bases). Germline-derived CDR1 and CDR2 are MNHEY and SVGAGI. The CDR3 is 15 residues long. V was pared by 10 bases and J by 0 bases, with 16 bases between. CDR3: CAIQGGQYSNQPQHF. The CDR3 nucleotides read TGTGCCATCCAAGGTGGACAGTATAGCAATCAGCCCCAGCATTTT.

CDR3 nucleotide sequence: TGTGCCAGTAGTAGCCCCCTGGGAGTTGGGGCCAACGTCCTGACTTTC. Protein: CASSSPLGVGANVLTF. V gene TRBV19 combines with J gene TRBJ2-6; TRBD2 is a possible D gene (5 bases). Germline loops: CDR1 LNHDA, CDR2 SQIVND (reference sequence). The CDR3 is 16 residues long. V gave up 4 bases and J gave up 3 bases, with 13 bases separating them.

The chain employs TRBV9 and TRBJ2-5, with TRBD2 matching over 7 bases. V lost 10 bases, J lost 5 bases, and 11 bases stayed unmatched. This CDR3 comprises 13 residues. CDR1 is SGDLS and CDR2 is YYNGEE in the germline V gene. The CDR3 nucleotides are TGTGCCGCCAGCCGGGGGGTTGGGGAGACCCAGTACTTC. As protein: CAASRGVGETQYF. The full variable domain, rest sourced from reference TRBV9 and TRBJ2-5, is DSGVTQTPKHLITATGQRVTLRCSPRSGDLSVYWYQQSLDQGLQFLIQYYNGEERAKGNILERFSAQQFPDLHSELNLSSLELGDSALYFCAASRGVGETQYFGPGTRLLVL.

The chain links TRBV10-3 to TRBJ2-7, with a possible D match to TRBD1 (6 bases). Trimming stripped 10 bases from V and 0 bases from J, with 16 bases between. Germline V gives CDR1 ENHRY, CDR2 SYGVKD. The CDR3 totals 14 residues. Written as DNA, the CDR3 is TGTGCCACCCGTCCGGGACACACCTCCTACGAGCAGTACGTC. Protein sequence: CATRPGHTSYEQYV.

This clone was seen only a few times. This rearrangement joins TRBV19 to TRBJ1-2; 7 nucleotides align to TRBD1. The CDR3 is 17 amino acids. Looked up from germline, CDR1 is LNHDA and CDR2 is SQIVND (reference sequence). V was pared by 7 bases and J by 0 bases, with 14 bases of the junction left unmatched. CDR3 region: CASTPLSLGTANYGYTF. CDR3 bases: TGTGCCAGTACTCCCCTGTCCCTCGGGACAGCTAACTATGGCTACACCTTC.

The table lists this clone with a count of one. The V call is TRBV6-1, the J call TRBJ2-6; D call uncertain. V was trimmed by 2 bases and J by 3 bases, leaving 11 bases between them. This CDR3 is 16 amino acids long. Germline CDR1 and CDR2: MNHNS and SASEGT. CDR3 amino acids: CASSEQWAGGANVLTF. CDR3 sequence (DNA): TGTGCCAGCAGTGAACAGTGGGCCGGTGGGGCCAACGTCCTGACTTTC.

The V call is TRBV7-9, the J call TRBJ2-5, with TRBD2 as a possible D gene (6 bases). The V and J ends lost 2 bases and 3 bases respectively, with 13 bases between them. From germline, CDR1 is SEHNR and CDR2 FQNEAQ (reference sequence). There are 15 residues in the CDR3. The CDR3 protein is CASSLSGGPEETQYF. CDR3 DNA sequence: TGTGCCAGCAGCTTAAGTGGAGGGCCCGAAGAGACCCAGTACTTC.

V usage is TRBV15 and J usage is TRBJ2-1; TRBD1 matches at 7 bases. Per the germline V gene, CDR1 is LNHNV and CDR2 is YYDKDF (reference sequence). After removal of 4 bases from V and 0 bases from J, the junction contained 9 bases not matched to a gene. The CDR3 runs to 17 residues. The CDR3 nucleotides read TGTGCCACCAGCACCTGGGAACAGGGGCCCTCCTACAATGAGCAGTTCTTC. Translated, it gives CATSTWEQGPSYNEQFF.

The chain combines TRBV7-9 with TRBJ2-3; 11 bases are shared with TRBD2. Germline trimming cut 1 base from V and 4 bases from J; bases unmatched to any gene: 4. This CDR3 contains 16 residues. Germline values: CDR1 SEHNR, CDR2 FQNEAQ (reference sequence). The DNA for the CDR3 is TGTGCCAGCAGCTTAGTGGTTAGCGGGGGGGCAGATACGCAGTATTTT. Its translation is CASSLVVSGGADTQYF.

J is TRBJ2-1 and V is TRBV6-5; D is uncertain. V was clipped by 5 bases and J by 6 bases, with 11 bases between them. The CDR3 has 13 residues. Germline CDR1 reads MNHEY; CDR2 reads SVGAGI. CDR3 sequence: CASSISQVNEQFF. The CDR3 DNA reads TGTGCCAGCAGTATAAGCCAGGTCAATGAGCAGTTCTTC.

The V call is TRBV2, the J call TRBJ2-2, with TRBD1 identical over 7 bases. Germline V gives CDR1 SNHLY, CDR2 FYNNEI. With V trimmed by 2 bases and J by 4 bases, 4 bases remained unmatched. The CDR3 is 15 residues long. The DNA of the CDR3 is TGTGCCAGCAGTGAATTGAGGACAGGCACCGGGGAGCTGTTTTTT. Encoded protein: CASSELRTGTGELFF.

The CDR3 spells CASSQRGLGFGTDTQYF. The CDR3 DNA reads TGTGCCAGCAGCCAAAGAGGCTTAGGCTTCGGCACAGATACGCAGTATTTT. The V gene is TRBV14, the J gene TRBJ2-3; the D is unclear. CDR1 and CDR2 (germline): SGHDN, FVKESK. The CDR3 extends over 17 amino acids. Trimming left V 2 bases short and J 1 base short, with 16 bases between.

CDR3 in amino acids: CASSQPDRGLETQYF. CDR3 sequence (DNA): TGTGCCAGCAGCCAACCGGACAGGGGGCTGGAGACCCAGTACTTC. The chain carries TRBV5-4 and TRBJ2-5, with 11 bases identical to TRBD1. The CDR3 consists of 15 residues. Germline V gene data show CDR1 as SGHNT and CDR2 as YYREEE (reference sequence). Trimming cost V 4 bases and J 5 bases; bases outside gene matches: 7.

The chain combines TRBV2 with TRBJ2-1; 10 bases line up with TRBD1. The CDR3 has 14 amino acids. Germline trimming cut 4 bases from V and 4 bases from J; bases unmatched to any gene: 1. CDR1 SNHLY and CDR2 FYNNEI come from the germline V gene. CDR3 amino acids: CASSGDRGYNEQFF. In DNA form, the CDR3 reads TGTGCCAGCAGTGGGGACAGGGGATACAATGAGCAGTTCTTC.

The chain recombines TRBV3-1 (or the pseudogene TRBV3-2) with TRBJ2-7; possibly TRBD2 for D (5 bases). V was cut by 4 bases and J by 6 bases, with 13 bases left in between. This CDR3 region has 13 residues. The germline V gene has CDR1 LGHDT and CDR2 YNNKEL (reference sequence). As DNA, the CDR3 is TGTGCCAGCAGCCCGAGGACTGCTCGCGAGCAGTACTTC. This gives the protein CASSPRTAREQYF.

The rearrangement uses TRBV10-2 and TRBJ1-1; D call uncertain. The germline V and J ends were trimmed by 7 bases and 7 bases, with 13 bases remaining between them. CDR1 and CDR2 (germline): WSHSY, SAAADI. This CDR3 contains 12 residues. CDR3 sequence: CASTPGLSEAFF. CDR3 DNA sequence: TGCGCCAGCACCCCCGGGTTAAGTGAAGCTTTCTTT.

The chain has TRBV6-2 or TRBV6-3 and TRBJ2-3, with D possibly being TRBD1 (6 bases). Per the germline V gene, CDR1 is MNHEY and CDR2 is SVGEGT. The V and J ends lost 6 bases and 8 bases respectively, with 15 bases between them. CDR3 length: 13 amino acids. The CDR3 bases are TGTGCCAGCAGCGCCGAGGGGGTTTCTACGCAGTATTTT. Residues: CASSAEGVSTQYF.

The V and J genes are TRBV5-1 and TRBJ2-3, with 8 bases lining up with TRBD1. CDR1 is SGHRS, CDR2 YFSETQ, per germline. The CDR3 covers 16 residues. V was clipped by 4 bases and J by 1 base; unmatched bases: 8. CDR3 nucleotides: TGCGCCAGCAGCCCGGGAGACAGGGGTGGCACAGATACGCAGTATTTT. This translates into CASSPGDRGGTDTQYF.

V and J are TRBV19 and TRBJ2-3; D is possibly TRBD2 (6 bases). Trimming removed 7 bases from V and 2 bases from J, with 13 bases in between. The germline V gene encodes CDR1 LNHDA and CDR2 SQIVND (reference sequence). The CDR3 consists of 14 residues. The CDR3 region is CASKGGVNTDTQYF. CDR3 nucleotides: TGTGCCAGTAAGGGCGGGGTGAACACAGATACGCAGTATTTT.

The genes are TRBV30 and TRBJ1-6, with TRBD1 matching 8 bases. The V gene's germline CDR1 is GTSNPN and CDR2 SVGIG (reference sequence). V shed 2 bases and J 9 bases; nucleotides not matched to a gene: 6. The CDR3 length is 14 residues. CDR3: CAWSQTGEGSPLHF. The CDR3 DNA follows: TGTGCCTGGAGTCAGACAGGGGAGGGTTCACCCCTCCACTTT. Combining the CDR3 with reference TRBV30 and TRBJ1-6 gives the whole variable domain SQTIHQWPATLVQPVGSPLSLECTVEGTSNPNLYWYRQAAGRGLQLLFYSVGIGQISSEVPQNLSASRPQDRQFILSSKKLLLSDSGFYLCAWSQTGEGSPLHFGNGTRLTVT.

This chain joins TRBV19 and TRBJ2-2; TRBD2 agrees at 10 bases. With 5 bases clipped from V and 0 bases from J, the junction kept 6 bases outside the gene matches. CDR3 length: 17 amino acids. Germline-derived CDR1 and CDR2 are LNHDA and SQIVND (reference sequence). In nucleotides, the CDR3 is TGTGCCAGTAGTCTTAGACTAGCGGGCACGAACACCGGGGAGCTGTTTTTT. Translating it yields CASSLRLAGTNTGELFF.

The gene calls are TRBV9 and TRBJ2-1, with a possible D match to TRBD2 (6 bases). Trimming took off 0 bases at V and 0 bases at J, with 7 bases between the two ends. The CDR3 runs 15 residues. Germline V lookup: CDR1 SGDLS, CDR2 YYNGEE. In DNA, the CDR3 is TGTGCCAGCAGCGTAGGCGGGGCCTCCTACAATGAGCAGTTCTTC. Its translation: CASSVGGASYNEQFF.

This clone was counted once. CDR3 residues: CASSSADTSRYEQYF. The CDR3 DNA reads as TGTGCCAGCAGTTCGGCGGACACGTCGCGCTACGAGCAGTACTTC. The chain uses TRBV6-2 or TRBV6-3 and TRBJ2-7; D might be TRBD1 (5 bases). V was shortened by 4 bases and J by 3 bases, with 16 bases between the two germline ends. Germline V CDR1 and CDR2: MNHEY, SVGEGT. The CDR3 extends over 15 amino acids.

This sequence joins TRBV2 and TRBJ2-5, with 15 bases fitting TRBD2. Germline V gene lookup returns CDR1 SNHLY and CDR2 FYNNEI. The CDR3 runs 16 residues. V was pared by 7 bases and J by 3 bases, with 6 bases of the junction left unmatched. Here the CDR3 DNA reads TGTGCCAGCACGGGGACTAGCGGGGGGCATAAAGAGACCCAGTACTTC. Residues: CASTGTSGGHKETQYF.

Here the CDR3 reads CASSPRQGARTDTQYF. In nucleotides, the CDR3 is TGTGCCAGCTCACCACGGCAGGGGGCGCGAACAGATACGCAGTATTTT. This sequence joins TRBV18 and TRBJ2-3; 8 bases line up with TRBD1. The ends lost 1 base at V and 3 bases at J; junction bases unmatched: 6. CDR1 is KGHSH and CDR2 is LQKENI in the germline V gene. This CDR3 contains 16 residues.